This T cell receptor beta chain was identified during a study of naive and memory T cell subsets. Notes on the study in general: Over 95% of naive TCR sequences appeared only once, unlike memory subsets.

Concerning this clonotype itself: What it binds is not known. A clone one base away is much larger, so this may be a read error. Since no conserved phenylalanine or tryptophan closes the CDR3, a read error is the likely cause.

Both TRBC1 and TRBC2 were covered by a beta constant-region primer of two equimolar oligonucleotides. Ligated cDNA was amplified by four rounds of PCR with nested alpha and beta constant-region primers and SP2. TCRdb reanalysed the UMI-ligation and nested PCR reads using MiXCR and keeps one entry per CDR3 protein. The data show some 85,000 distinct CDR3 sequences, around 12% seen once. The V gene lost 6 bases and the J gene lost 2 bases, with 7 bases spanning the gap. CDR3 size: 12 residues. The germline CDR1 and CDR2 sequences are MNHEY and SVGAGI. Separate alpha and beta amplification began at the second PCR step. After CD4 positive bead selection, the CD4-negative fraction gave CD8 T cells.

This receptor was obtained from a human donor in good health. J is TRBJ2-5 and V is TRBV6-5; no clear D. The specimen was central memory CD4+ T cells from blood. The DNA for the CDR3 is TGTGCCAGCAGGGACCTACAAGAGACCCAGTACTCC. Protein: CASRDLQETQYS.